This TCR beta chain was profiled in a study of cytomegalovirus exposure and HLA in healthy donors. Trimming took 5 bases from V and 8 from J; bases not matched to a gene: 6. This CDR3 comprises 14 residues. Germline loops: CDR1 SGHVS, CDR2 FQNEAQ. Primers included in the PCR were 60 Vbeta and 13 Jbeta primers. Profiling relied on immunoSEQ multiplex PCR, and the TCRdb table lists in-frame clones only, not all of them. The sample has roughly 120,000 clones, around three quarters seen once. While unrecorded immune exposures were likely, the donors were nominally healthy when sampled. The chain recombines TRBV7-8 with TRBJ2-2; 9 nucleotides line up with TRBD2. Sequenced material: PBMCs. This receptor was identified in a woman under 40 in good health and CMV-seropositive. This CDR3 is CASSLGTSRGELFF. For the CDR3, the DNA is TGTGCCAGCAGCCTCGGGACTAGCCGGGGGGAGCTGTTTTTT. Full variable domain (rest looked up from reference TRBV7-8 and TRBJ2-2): GAGVSQSPRYKVAKRGQDVALRCDPISGHVSLFWYQQALGQGPEFLTYFQNEAQLDKSGLPSDRFFAERPEGSVSTLKIQRTQQEDSAVYLCASSLGTSRGELFFGEGSRLTVL.